One sample yielded the 4 T cell receptor beta chains listed below, sequenced in a study of CD4 and CD8 cells across lung adenocarcinoma regions. TCRdb reanalysed the PCR reads using MiXCR and keeps one entry per CDR3 protein. The table lists approximately 4,900 distinct CDR3 sequences, around 60% of them singletons. The source material was CD4+ T cells from the center of a lung tumor. These receptor sequences come from a male donor with lung adenocarcinoma. The CD4 and CD8 labels of this study may be unreliable.

This clonotype was recorded once. A junction boundary mismatches the germline segment, possibly from a read error. The V call is TRBV27, the J call TRBJ2-3; D is possibly TRBD1 or TRBD2 (6 bases each). The CDR3 length is 14 residues. Germline CDR1 MNHEY, CDR2 SMNVEV (reference sequence). DNA for the CDR3: TGTGCGGGGAGTCGGGGGCCTGACCCAGATACGCAGTATTTC. Residues: CAGSRGPDPDTQYF.

The chain has TRBV3-1 and TRBJ2-1; perhaps TRBD2 as D (5 bases). The CDR3 runs 12 residues. Deletions cut 1 base from V and 8 bases from J, with 6 bases between. Germline values: CDR1 LGHDT, CDR2 YNNKEL (reference sequence). DNA for the CDR3: TGTGCCAGCAGCCAAGCGGGGTATGAGCAGTTCTTC. Translating gives CASSQAGYEQFF.

This clonotype turned up a few times. J is TRBJ1-4 and V is TRBV6-1; no clear D. Germline V gene lookup returns CDR1 MNHNS and CDR2 SASEGT. Trimming took off 0 bases at V and 8 bases at J, with 10 bases between the two ends. The CDR3 is 14 amino acids. CDR3 in amino acids: CASSEAKATEKLFF. CDR3 DNA: TGTGCCAGCAGTGAAGCGAAGGCTACGGAAAAACTGTTTTTT.

The chain has TRBV6-1 and TRBJ2-2; D remains ambiguous. There are 14 residues in the CDR3. CDR1 MNHNS and CDR2 SASEGT come from the germline V gene. V was cut by 7 bases and J by 0 bases, with 9 bases left in between. The CDR3 is CASIWFANTGELFF. In DNA, the CDR3 is TGTGCCAGCATCTGGTTCGCGAACACCGGGGAGCTGTTTTTT.